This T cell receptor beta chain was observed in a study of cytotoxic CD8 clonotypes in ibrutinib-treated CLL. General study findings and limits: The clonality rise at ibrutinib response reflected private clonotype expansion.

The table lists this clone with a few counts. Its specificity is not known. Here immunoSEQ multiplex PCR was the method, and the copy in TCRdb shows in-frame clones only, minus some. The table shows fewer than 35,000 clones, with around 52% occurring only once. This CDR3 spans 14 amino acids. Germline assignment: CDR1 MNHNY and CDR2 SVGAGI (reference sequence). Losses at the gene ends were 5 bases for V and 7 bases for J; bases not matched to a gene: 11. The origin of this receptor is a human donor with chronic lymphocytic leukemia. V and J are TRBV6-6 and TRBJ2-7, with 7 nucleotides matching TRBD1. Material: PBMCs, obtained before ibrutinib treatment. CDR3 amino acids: CASSDYRGPREQYF. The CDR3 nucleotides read TGTGCCAGCAGTGATTACAGGGGTCCGAGGGAGCAGTACTTC.